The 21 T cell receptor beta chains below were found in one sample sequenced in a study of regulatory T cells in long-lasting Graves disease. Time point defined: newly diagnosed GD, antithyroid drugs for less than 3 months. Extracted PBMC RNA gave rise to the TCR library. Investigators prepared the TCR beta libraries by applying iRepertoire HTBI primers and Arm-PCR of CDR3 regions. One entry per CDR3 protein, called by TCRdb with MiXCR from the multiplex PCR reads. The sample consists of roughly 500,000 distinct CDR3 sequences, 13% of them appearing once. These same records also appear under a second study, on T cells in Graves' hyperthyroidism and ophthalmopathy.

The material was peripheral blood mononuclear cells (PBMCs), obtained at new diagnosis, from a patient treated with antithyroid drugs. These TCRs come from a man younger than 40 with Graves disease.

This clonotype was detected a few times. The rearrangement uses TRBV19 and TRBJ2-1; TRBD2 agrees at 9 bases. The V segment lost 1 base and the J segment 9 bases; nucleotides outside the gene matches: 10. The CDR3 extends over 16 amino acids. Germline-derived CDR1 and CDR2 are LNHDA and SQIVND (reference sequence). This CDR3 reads CASSIGGSGSLIEQFF. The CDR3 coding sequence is TGTGCCAGTAGTATAGGAGGTAGCGGGAGTTTAATTGAGCAGTTCTTC.

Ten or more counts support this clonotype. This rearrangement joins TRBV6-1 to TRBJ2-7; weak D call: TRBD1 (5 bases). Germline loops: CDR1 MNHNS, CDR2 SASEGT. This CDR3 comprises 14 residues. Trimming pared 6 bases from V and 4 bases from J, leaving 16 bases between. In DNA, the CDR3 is TGTGCCAGCAGGAAGCGACAGAATCCTTACGAGCAGTACTTC. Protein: CASRKRQNPYEQYF.

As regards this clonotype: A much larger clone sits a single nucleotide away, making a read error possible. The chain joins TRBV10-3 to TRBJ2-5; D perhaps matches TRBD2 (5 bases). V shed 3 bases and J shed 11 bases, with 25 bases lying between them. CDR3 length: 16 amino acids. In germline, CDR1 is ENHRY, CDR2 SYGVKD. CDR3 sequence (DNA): TGTGCCATCAGTGACTCAACCGGAGTAGCGTACAATGAGCAGTACTTC. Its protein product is CAISDSTGVAYNEQYF.

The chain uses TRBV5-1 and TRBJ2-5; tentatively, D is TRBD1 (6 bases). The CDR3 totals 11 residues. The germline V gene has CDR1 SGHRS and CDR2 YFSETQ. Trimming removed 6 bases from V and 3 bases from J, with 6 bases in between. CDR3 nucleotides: TGCGCCAGCAAGGGGGAAGAGACCCAGTACTTC. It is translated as CASKGEETQYF.

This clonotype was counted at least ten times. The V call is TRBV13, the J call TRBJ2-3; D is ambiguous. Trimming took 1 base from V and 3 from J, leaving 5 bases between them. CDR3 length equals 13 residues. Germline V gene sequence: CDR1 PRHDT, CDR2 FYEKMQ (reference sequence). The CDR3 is CASSLAPTDTQYF. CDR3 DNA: TGTGCCAGCAGCTTAGCGCCGACAGATACGCAGTATTTT.

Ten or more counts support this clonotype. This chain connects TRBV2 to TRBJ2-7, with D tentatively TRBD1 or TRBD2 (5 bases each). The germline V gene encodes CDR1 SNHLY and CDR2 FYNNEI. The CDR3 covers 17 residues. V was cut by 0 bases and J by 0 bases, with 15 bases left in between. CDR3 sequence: CASSEAGMGTDSYEQYF. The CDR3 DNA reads TGTGCCAGCAGTGAAGCGGGGATGGGGACGGACTCCTACGAGCAGTACTTC.

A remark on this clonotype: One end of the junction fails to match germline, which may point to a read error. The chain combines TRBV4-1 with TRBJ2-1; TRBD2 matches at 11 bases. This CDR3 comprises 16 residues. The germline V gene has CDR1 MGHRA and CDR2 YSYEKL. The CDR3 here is CASSLAGGGLGNEQFF. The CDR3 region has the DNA TGTGCCAGCAGCCTAGCGGGAGGAGGGTTAGGCAATGAGCAGTTCTTC.

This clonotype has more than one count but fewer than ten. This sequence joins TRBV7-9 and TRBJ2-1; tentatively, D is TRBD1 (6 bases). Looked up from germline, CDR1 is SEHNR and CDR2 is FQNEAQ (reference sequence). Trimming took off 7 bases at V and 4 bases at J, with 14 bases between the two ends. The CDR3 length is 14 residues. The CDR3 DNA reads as TGTGCCAGCACTCCCTTGGGGGCATACAATGAGCAGTTCTTC. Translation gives CASTPLGAYNEQFF.

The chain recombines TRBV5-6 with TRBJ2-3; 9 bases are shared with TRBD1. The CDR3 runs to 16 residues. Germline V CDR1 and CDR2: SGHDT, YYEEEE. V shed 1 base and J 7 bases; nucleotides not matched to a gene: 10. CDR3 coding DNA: TGTGCCAGCAGCTTGTCCTTGGGACAGGGCCGAAATACGCAGTATTTT. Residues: CASSLSLGQGRNTQYF.

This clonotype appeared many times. CDR3 amino acids: CASSPIQGINTGELFF. The CDR3 DNA is TGTGCCAGCAGTCCTATACAGGGTATTAACACCGGGGAGCTGTTTTTT. The V call is TRBV2, the J call TRBJ2-2, with a possible D match to TRBD1 (6 bases). Germline V gene data show CDR1 as SNHLY and CDR2 as FYNNEI. The V end lost 5 bases, the J end lost 2 bases, and 15 bases lay between the germline ends. This CDR3 has 16 residues.

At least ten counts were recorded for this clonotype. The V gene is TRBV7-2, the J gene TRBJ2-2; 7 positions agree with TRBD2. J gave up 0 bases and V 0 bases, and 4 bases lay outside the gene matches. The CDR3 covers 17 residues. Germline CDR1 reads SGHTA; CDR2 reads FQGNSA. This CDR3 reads CASSLAGSGANTGELFF. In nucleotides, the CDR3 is TGTGCCAGCAGCTTAGCGGGAAGCGGGGCGAACACCGGGGAGCTGTTTTTT.

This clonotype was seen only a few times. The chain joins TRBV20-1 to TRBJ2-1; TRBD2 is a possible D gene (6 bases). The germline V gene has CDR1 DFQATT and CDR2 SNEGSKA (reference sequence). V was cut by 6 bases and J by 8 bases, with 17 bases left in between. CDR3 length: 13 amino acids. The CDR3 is CSAGPNSGYEQFF. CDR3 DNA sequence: TGCAGTGCCGGACCCAATAGCGGTTATGAGCAGTTCTTC.

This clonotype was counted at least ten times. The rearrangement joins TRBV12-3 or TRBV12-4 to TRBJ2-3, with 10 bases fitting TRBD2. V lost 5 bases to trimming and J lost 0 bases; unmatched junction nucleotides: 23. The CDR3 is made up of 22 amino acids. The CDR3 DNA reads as TGTGCCAGCAGTCCCTCGGATGGCACCGGGACTAGCGTGACCTTTAGCACAGATACGCAGTATTTT. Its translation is CASSPSDGTGTSVTFSTDTQYF.

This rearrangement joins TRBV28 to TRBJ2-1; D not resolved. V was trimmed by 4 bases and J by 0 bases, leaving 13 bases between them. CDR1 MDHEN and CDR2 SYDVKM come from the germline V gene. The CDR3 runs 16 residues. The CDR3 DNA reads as TGTGCCAGCAGTTCCCAGCGCACGAGCTCCTACAATGAGCAGTTCTTC. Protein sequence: CASSSQRTSSYNEQFF. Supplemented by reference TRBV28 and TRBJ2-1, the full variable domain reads DVKVTQSSRYLVKRTGEKVFLECVQDMDHENMFWYRQDPGLGLRLIYFSYDVKMKEKGDIPEGYSVSREKKERFSLILESASTNQTSMYLCASSSQRTSSYNEQFFGPGTRLTVL.

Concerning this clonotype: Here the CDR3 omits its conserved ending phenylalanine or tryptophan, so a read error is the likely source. This CDR3 is CSAIATNEKLFI. The CDR3 nucleotides are TGCAGCGCCATTGCAACTAATGAAAAACTGTTTATT. The genes are TRBV29-1 and TRBJ1-4; D is unresolved. The length of the CDR3 is 12 residues. Trimming took off 7 bases at V and 0 bases at J, with 6 bases between the two ends. CDR1 and CDR2 (germline): SQVTM, ANQGSEA.

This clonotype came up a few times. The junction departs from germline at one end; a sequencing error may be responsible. The CDR3 reads CASSKFRESQYF. In nucleotides, the CDR3 is TGTGCCAGCAGCAAATTTCGGGAGAGTCAGTATTTT. The V and J genes are TRBV5-1 and TRBJ2-3, with D perhaps TRBD2 (6 bases). The CDR3 has 12 residues. From germline, CDR1 is SGHRS and CDR2 YFSETQ.

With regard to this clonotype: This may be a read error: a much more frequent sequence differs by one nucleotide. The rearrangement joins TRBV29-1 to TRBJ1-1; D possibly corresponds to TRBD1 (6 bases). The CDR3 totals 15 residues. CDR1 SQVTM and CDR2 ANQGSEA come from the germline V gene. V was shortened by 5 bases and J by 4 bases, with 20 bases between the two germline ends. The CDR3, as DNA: TGCAGCGTTCTTAGGGGGACGGGCAAGAGCACTGAAGCTTTCTTT. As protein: CSVLRGTGKSTEAFF.

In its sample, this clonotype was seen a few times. Here the CDR3 DNA reads TGTGCCAGCAGCCTTCGGGAGAGAAATCAGCCCCAGCATTTT. Translating gives CASSLRERNQPQHF. This rearrangement joins TRBV5-5 to TRBJ1-5; D gene ambiguous. Per germline, CDR1 SGHKS and CDR2 YYEKEE (reference sequence). V was pared by 4 bases and J by 4 bases, with 12 bases between. The CDR3 runs to 14 residues.

The CDR3 nucleotides read TGTGCTAGTGGTTTGCCCTCCTCCGGGGACAGGGAATCCGAAGGCTACACCTTC. As protein: CASGLPSSGDRESEGYTF. The chain employs TRBV12-5 and TRBJ1-2, with TRBD1 identical over 9 bases. This CDR3 has 18 residues. V dropped 2 bases and J dropped 8; count of bases not matched to a gene: 18. In germline, CDR1 is LGHNT, CDR2 FRNRAP.

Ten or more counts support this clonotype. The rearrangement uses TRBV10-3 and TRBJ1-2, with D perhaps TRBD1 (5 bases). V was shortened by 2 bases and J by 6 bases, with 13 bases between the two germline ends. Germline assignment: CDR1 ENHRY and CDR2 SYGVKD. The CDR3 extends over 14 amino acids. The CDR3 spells CAISELGGFDGYTF. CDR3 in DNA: TGTGCCATCAGTGAGCTTGGGGGATTCGATGGCTACACCTTC.

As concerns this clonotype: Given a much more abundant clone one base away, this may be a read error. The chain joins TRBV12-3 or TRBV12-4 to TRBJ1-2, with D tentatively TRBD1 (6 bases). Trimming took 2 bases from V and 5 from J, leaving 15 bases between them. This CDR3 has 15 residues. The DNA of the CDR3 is TGTGCCAGCAGTTTAAGAGGACAGAGAGCGTATGGCTACACCTTC. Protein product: CASSLRGQRAYGYTF.